This T cell receptor (beta chain) was identified in a study of human T cells and chemical hapten exposure. Time point defined: patch test 2, 6 weeks after DPC sensitization. Treatment reported: therapeutic diphenylcyclopropenone sensitization with weekly scalp DPC. The CDR3 contains 16 residues. The germline CDR1 and CDR2 sequences are SGHRS and YFSETQ. Unmatched junction bases numbered 8, after V lost 1 base and J lost 6 bases. TCRdb re-called the RACE reads with MiXCR, one entry per CDR3 protein. This sample carries some 54,000 distinct CDR3 sequences, more than 9% of them seen once, and the ten largest clones take roughly 1.7%.

This chain links TRBV5-1 with TRBJ2-1; 9 bases are a match to TRBD2. The TCR comes from a woman between 50 and 59 years old with alopecia areata. Some clones in this sample may be carry-over from other donors' samples. The specimen was whole blood, collected in connection with sensitization to the hapten diphenylcyclopropenone (DPC). CDR3 bases: TGCGCCAGCAGCTTGACTTCCGGGACTAGCTTCAATGAGCAGTTCTTC. Translated, it gives CASSLTSGTSFNEQFF.